The rows below give T cell receptor beta chains drawn from one sample of a study of blood T cell repertoires in COVID-19. Method: immunoSEQ multiplex PCR; TCRdb's copy keeps in-frame clones and lacks some. The sample lists roughly 22,000 clones, about 81% occurring once. Sequencing was done on a sample of peripheral blood. The receptors shown here come from a woman aged 70 to 79 with COVID-19, enrolled during active disease. Each CDR3 is given with its conserved first and last residue. Each record gives: V gene, D gene, clone size, J gene, CDR3 DNA, CDR3 protein. A D gene is named only where the DNA matches it firmly. The size of a clone is reported for some rows only, either as once, few or many, or as a class for expanded clones.

TRBV12-5	-	few	TRBJ1-1	TGTGCTAGTGGTACTACCCCTACAGGGACCCCTGAAGCTTTCTTT	CASGTTPTGTPEAFF
TRBV7-2	-	-	TRBJ1-5	TGTGCCAGCAGCTTAGGGTCGGATCAGCCCCAGCATTTT	CASSLGSDQPQHF
TRBV5-1	TRBD1	-	TRBJ1-2	TGCGCCAGCAGTCTTCGGACAGGGCGAAGGGACTACACCTTC	CASSLRTGRRDYTF
TRBV7-2	TRBD2	-	TRBJ2-1	TGTGCCAGCAGGTCGGGAGGGATGGATGAGCAGTTCTTC	CASRSGGMDEQFF
TRBV6-5	TRBD1	few	TRBJ1-1	TGTGCCAGCAGCCTGGGGACAGGCATGAACACTGAAGCTTTCTTT	CASSLGTGMNTEAFF
TRBV7-2	TRBD1	-	TRBJ2-3	TGTGCCAGCAGCAGGGGGCAACGCACGGATACGCAGTATTTT	CASSRGQRTDTQYF
TRBV4-2	-	-	TRBJ2-3	TGTGCCAGCAGCCAAGAACCTTGGCCTAGCACAGATACGCAGTATTTT	CASSQEPWPSTDTQYF
TRBV7-3	TRBD1	-	TRBJ2-2	TGTGCCAGCAGCTTACAGGGGGCTGGCGGGGAGCTGTTTTTT	CASSLQGAGGELFF
TRBV7-3	-	-	TRBJ1-4	TGTGCCAGCAGCTTACGGCGAGGTGAAAAACTGTTTTTT	CASSLRRGEKLFF
TRBV5-4	TRBD2	-	TRBJ2-1	TGTGCCAGCAGCTGGCGGGGAGGGGCAATTAACGAGCAGTTCTTC	CASSWRGGAINEQFF
TRBV6-1	-	-	TRBJ1-2	TGTGCCAGCAGTGAAGGAATAGGGGCCTATGGCTACACCTTC	CASSEGIGAYGYTF
TRBV7-3	TRBD1	-	TRBJ2-5	TGTGCCAGCAGCTTGGGACAGCCCGAGACCCAGTACTTC	CASSLGQPETQYF
TRBV9	TRBD2	few	TRBJ2-3	TGTGCCAGCAGCGGTAGCGGGCCTAGCACAGATACGCAGTATTTT	CASSGSGPSTDTQYF
TRBV4-2	TRBD1	few	TRBJ1-1	TGTGCCAGCAGCCCTACGACAGGGCGCTTGAACACTGAAGCTTTCTTT	CASSPTTGRLNTEAFF
TRBV7-9	-	-	TRBJ2-1	TGTGCCAGCAGCTTAGCTTTTCAGATGGCCTCTGAGCAGTTCTTC	CASSLAFQMASEQFF
TRBV6-1	-	-	TRBJ1-1	TGTGCCAGCAGTGAAAGCCCAAAAGCTTTCTTT	CASSESPKAFF
TRBV2	TRBD1	once	TRBJ1-1	TGTGCCAGCAGGGAGTCCGGGACAGGGGGAACAGCTTTCTTT	CASRESGTGGTAFF
TRBV4-1	TRBD2	once	TRBJ2-1	TGCGCCAGCAGCCTGGGACTAGCGGGGGGCAGCTCCTACAATGAGCAGTTCTTC	CASSLGLAGGSSYNEQFF
TRBV10-3	-	-	TRBJ2-5	TGTGCCATCAGGGGGCGGGGAGAGACCCAGTACTTC	CAIRGRGETQYF
TRBV7-5	-	-	TRBJ1-1	TGTGCCAGAAGCCGCCGACAGGGGGCCCGGCTGAACACTGAAGCTTTCTTT	CARSRRQGARLNTEAFF
TRBV19	-	few	TRBJ2-5	TGTGCCAGTAGTATTGGGGCCGGCAAAGAGACCCAGTACTTC	CASSIGAGKETQYF
TRBV7-9	-	-	TRBJ1-6	TGTGCCAGCAGCCCGGGTCGGTGGGTCAATAATTCACCCCTCCACTTT	CASSPGRWVNNSPLHF
TRBV6-4	TRBD1	-	TRBJ1-6	TGTGCCAGCTCAGCTTTAGGACAGGGGGGATCACCCCTCCACTTT	CASSALGQGGSPLHF
TRBV10-3	TRBD1	-	TRBJ1-1	TGTGCCATCAGTGGGGGATTGACAGGGCAGGGGACTGAAGCTTTCTTT	CAISGGLTGQGTEAFF
TRBV7-2	TRBD2	-	TRBJ2-7	TGTGCCAGCAGCTTCGTAGACGGGGGGGCTTCCGAGCAGTACTTC	CASSFVDGGASEQYF
TRBV19	-	-	TRBJ2-4	TGTGCCAGTATGGAGGGAACCAAAAACATTCAGTACTTC	CASMEGTKNIQYF
TRBV19	TRBD2	-	TRBJ2-1	TGTGCCAGTAGTATAGGTCTAGCGGGCCACGGTGACGGGGTAGGTGAGCAGTTCTTC	CASSIGLAGHGDGVGEQFF